This T cell receptor (beta chain) is drawn from a study of blood T cell repertoires in COVID-19. Whole-study context: Material from acute and convalescent COVID-19 was sourced from the United States, Italy and Spain. From T cells, B-cell-depleted T cells, or PBMCs came the material, which was cDNA or gDNA.

Under the authors' procedure: Amplification from reference gene primers served as the basis for estimated nucleated cell counts. The data were produced by immunoSEQ multiplex PCR, yet TCRdb's version contains in-frame clones alone and is incomplete. V and J calls plus clone size are reproduced from that table; the DNA served to infer D and trimming. The table lists 150,000 to 200,000 clones, around 80% of them singletons. J lost 5 bases, V lost 0 bases, and 8 bases had no gene match. The CDR3 is 16 residues long. CDR1 and CDR2 from the germline V gene are ENHRY and SYGVKD. The sample was peripheral blood. V usage is TRBV10-3 and J usage is TRBJ2-7; TRBD1 agrees at 9 bases. The clonotype originates from an elderly woman with acute or convalescent COVID-19. The CDR3 protein is CAISESRGQGSNEQYF. CDR3 sequence (DNA): TGTGCCATCAGTGAGTCGCGCGGACAGGGGTCCAACGAGCAGTACTTC.